These T cell receptor beta chains were read from a single sample in a study of cytomegalovirus exposure and HLA in healthy donors. Assay: immunoSEQ multiplex PCR; the TCRdb copy retains only in-frame clones and omits some. The data contain 98,000 or so clones, around 95% of them singletons. The specimen sequenced was PBMCs. These receptors were collected from a woman aged 18-35 years in good health and CMV-seronegative. The CDR3 runs from the conserved cysteine through the conserved F or W. Each record gives: CDR3 length, V gene, J gene, clone size, D gene, CDR3 DNA, CDR3 protein. The D gene is left open where the match is weak. Clone size is shown for a subset of rows, as once, few, many or a class of expanded clone.

len: 15; v_gene: TRBV7-9; j_gene: TRBJ1-1; abundance: NA; d_gene: TRBD1; CDR3nt: TGTGCCAGCAGCGCGCAGGGGGTGCGGAACACTGAAGCTTTCTTT; CDR3aa: CASSAQGVRNTEAFF
len: 15; v_gene: TRBV5-1; j_gene: TRBJ2-1; abundance: NA; d_gene: NA; CDR3nt: TGCGCCAGCAGCTTGGGGGGCAGGCGATCAAATGAGCAGTTCTTC; CDR3aa: CASSLGGRRSNEQFF
len: 13; v_gene: TRBV27; j_gene: TRBJ2-7; abundance: NA; d_gene: NA; CDR3nt: TGTGCCAGCAGTTTAGTGCAGGGCTACGAGCAGTACTTC; CDR3aa: CASSLVQGYEQYF
len: 13; v_gene: TRBV15; j_gene: TRBJ1-1; abundance: NA; d_gene: TRBD1; CDR3nt: TGTGCCACCAGCACGCGGACAGGGCGGGAAGCTTTCTTT; CDR3aa: CATSTRTGREAFF
len: 13; v_gene: TRBV7-6; j_gene: TRBJ2-5; abundance: NA; d_gene: NA; CDR3nt: TGTGCCAGCACCACGGAGGGGTTTGGGACCCAGTACTTC; CDR3aa: CASTTEGFGTQYF
len: 14; v_gene: TRBV5-1; j_gene: TRBJ2-7; abundance: NA; d_gene: TRBD1; CDR3nt: TGCGCCAGCAGAAACCCCCTTGACAGGGACGAGCAGTACTTC; CDR3aa: CASRNPLDRDEQYF
len: 14; v_gene: TRBV4-1; j_gene: TRBJ2-7; abundance: NA; d_gene: NA; CDR3nt: TGCGCCAGCAGCCAAGTTCAGGGGCTAAGGGAGCAGTACTTC; CDR3aa: CASSQVQGLREQYF
len: 15; v_gene: TRBV27; j_gene: TRBJ2-7; abundance: NA; d_gene: NA; CDR3nt: TGTGCCAGCAGTTTATCCGCGACTCAGTACTACGAGCAGTACTTC; CDR3aa: CASSLSATQYYEQYF
len: 18; v_gene: TRBV5-1; j_gene: TRBJ2-2; abundance: NA; d_gene: TRBD2; CDR3nt: TGCGCCAGCAGCGAAAATAGCGGGGGAACCGAAAACACCGGGGAGCTGTTTTTT; CDR3aa: CASSENSGGTENTGELFF
len: 15; v_gene: TRBV2; j_gene: TRBJ2-5; abundance: NA; d_gene: NA; CDR3nt: TGTGCCAGCAGTGAGCGCAGGGGCAATCAAGAGACCCAGTACTTC; CDR3aa: CASSERRGNQETQYF
len: 13; v_gene: TRBV4-1; j_gene: TRBJ2-1; abundance: NA; d_gene: NA; CDR3nt: TGCGCCAGCAGCCCTCCACAGGGCTATGAGCAGTTCTTC; CDR3aa: CASSPPQGYEQFF
len: 17; v_gene: TRBV7-9; j_gene: TRBJ2-7; abundance: NA; d_gene: TRBD1; CDR3nt: TGTGCCAGCAGCAACCGGGACAGGGGGCATAGCTCCTACGAGCAGTACTTC; CDR3aa: CASSNRDRGHSSYEQYF
len: 15; v_gene: TRBV27; j_gene: TRBJ1-5; abundance: NA; d_gene: NA; CDR3nt: TGTGCCAGCAGTATGGACTGGAGTAGCAATCAGCCCCAGCATTTT; CDR3aa: CASSMDWSSNQPQHF
len: 16; v_gene: TRBV4-3; j_gene: TRBJ1-6; abundance: once; d_gene: NA; CDR3nt: TGCGCCAGCAGCCAAGATGGCGTCGGGGTAGGTTCACCCCTCCACTTT; CDR3aa: CASSQDGVGVGSPLHF
len: 17; v_gene: TRBV7-8; j_gene: TRBJ1-5; abundance: once; d_gene: TRBD1; CDR3nt: TGTGCCAGCAGCTTTCTAGGAATTGCAGGGGGAGGCCAGCCCCAGCATTTT; CDR3aa: CASSFLGIAGGGQPQHF
len: 12; v_gene: TRBV5-6; j_gene: TRBJ2-7; abundance: NA; d_gene: NA; CDR3nt: TGTGCCAGCAGCGGCATGTCCTACGAGCAGTACTTC; CDR3aa: CASSGMSYEQYF
len: 13; v_gene: TRBV12-2; j_gene: TRBJ2-3; abundance: NA; d_gene: NA; CDR3nt: TGTGCAAGTCGCTCTATGATGACAGATACGCAGTATTTT; CDR3aa: CASRSMMTDTQYF
len: 14; v_gene: TRBV18; j_gene: TRBJ1-2; abundance: NA; d_gene: NA; CDR3nt: TGTGCCAGCTCACCGCAGGGTGCCAACTATGGCTACACCTTC; CDR3aa: CASSPQGANYGYTF
len: 15; v_gene: TRBV9; j_gene: TRBJ2-7; abundance: NA; d_gene: NA; CDR3nt: TGTGCCAGCAGCGTAGGGTGGGACACGTCCTACGAGCAGTACTTC; CDR3aa: CASSVGWDTSYEQYF
len: 17; v_gene: TRBV7-9; j_gene: TRBJ2-1; abundance: NA; d_gene: TRBD1; CDR3nt: TGTGCCAGCAGCTTAGGCTCCGGGACAGGGAAAGACAATGAGCAGTTCTTC; CDR3aa: CASSLGSGTGKDNEQFF
len: 16; v_gene: TRBV11-2; j_gene: TRBJ1-6; abundance: NA; d_gene: NA; CDR3nt: TGTGCCAGCAGCTTAGATCCGTACATCCAAAGTTCACCCCTCCACTTT; CDR3aa: CASSLDPYIQSSPLHF
len: 15; v_gene: TRBV5-1; j_gene: TRBJ2-3; abundance: NA; d_gene: TRBD2; CDR3nt: TGCGCCAGCAGCCCCTATAGCGGGGGGACAGATACGCAGTATTTT; CDR3aa: CASSPYSGGTDTQYF
len: 15; v_gene: TRBV6-5; j_gene: TRBJ1-4; abundance: once; d_gene: TRBD1; CDR3nt: TGTGCCAGCAGTTACCACAGGGGAGGTAATGAAAAACTGTTTTTT; CDR3aa: CASSYHRGGNEKLFF
len: 17; v_gene: TRBV7-7; j_gene: TRBJ2-1; abundance: NA; d_gene: TRBD1; CDR3nt: TGTGCTAGCAGCTTAAATACCGGGACAGGGTCAAACAATGAGCAGTTCTTC; CDR3aa: CASSLNTGTGSNNEQFF
len: 17; v_gene: TRBV11-2; j_gene: TRBJ2-3; abundance: NA; d_gene: NA; CDR3nt: TGTGCCAGCAGCTTATTACCCAGACGGGGTCGGACAGATACGCAGTATTTT; CDR3aa: CASSLLPRRGRTDTQYF
len: 15; v_gene: TRBV6-6; j_gene: TRBJ2-5; abundance: once; d_gene: TRBD2; CDR3nt: TGTGCCAGCAGTCTAGCGGGGGGGGTCTGGCAGACCCAGTACTTC; CDR3aa: CASSLAGGVWQTQYF
len: 12; v_gene: TRBV15; j_gene: TRBJ2-5; abundance: NA; d_gene: NA; CDR3nt: TGTGCCACGGGCCGAATCCAAGAGACCCAGTACTTC; CDR3aa: CATGRIQETQYF
len: 11; v_gene: TRBV27; j_gene: TRBJ2-3; abundance: once; d_gene: NA; CDR3nt: TGTGCCAGCAGCAATACAGATACGCAGTATTTT; CDR3aa: CASSNTDTQYF
len: 14; v_gene: TRBV7-9; j_gene: TRBJ1-1; abundance: NA; d_gene: NA; CDR3nt: TGTGCCAGCAGCTCCACCAGGGCGGACACTGAAGCTTTCTTT; CDR3aa: CASSSTRADTEAFF
len: 16; v_gene: TRBV7-5; j_gene: TRBJ1-5; abundance: NA; d_gene: NA; CDR3nt: TGTGCCAGAAGCCGAGTGAGGAGTCCGAGCAATCAGCCCCAGCATTTT; CDR3aa: CARSRVRSPSNQPQHF
len: 16; v_gene: TRBV28; j_gene: TRBJ2-7; abundance: NA; d_gene: TRBD1; CDR3nt: TGTGCCAGCAGTTCCCAGGACAGGGCCAACTCCTACGAGCAGTACTTC; CDR3aa: CASSSQDRANSYEQYF
len: 17; v_gene: TRBV5-8; j_gene: TRBJ2-2; abundance: NA; d_gene: NA; CDR3nt: TGTGCCAGCAGCTTGCGCGCCGACAACCCGAACACCGGGGAGCTGTTTTTT; CDR3aa: CASSLRADNPNTGELFF
len: 13; v_gene: TRBV6-1; j_gene: TRBJ1-1; abundance: NA; d_gene: NA; CDR3nt: TGTGCCAGCAGTGATCAGGTTAACACTGAAGCTTTCTTT; CDR3aa: CASSDQVNTEAFF
len: 16; v_gene: TRBV4-2; j_gene: TRBJ1-5; abundance: NA; d_gene: TRBD1; CDR3nt: TGTGCCAGCAGCCAACGACAGGGTATTGGCAATCAGCCCCAGCATTTT; CDR3aa: CASSQRQGIGNQPQHF
len: 12; v_gene: TRBV6-5; j_gene: TRBJ1-2; abundance: NA; d_gene: TRBD1; CDR3nt: TGTGCCAGCCGCGGACAGGGGAATGGCTACACCTTC; CDR3aa: CASRGQGNGYTF
len: 13; v_gene: TRBV7-2; j_gene: TRBJ2-7; abundance: NA; d_gene: NA; CDR3nt: TGTGCCAGCAGCTTCTCCGGGGCCTACGAGCAGTACTTC; CDR3aa: CASSFSGAYEQYF
len: 16; v_gene: TRBV4-2; j_gene: TRBJ1-2; abundance: NA; d_gene: NA; CDR3nt: TGTGCCAGCAGCCAAGAGCAGGGGCAGATGAACTATGGCTACACCTTC; CDR3aa: CASSQEQGQMNYGYTF
len: 14; v_gene: TRBV27; j_gene: TRBJ1-5; abundance: NA; d_gene: NA; CDR3nt: TGTGCCAGCAGTTTCAGGGTTTGGGATCAGCCCCAGCATTTT; CDR3aa: CASSFRVWDQPQHF